This is a list of T cell receptor beta chains from one sample in a study of technical replicates of blood from several donors. Data came from immunoSEQ multiplex PCR; TCRdb stores just in-frame clones and leaves some out. The sample has approximately 79,000 clones; about 97% are singletons. The sample consisted of T cells isolated from PBMCs. Receptor source: a human donor in good health. Each CDR3 is given with its conserved first and last residue. A D gene is named only where the DNA matches it firmly. Not every row has a clone size; where given, it reads once, few, many or a size class.

d_gene: NA; abundance: NA; j_gene: TRBJ2-1; v_gene: TRBV5-1; CDR3nt: TGCGCCAGCAGCTTGGTTGCTAGCGATAATGAGCAGTTCTTC; CDR3aa: CASSLVASDNEQFF
d_gene: NA; abundance: NA; j_gene: TRBJ2-7; v_gene: TRBV7-8; CDR3nt: TGTGCCAGCAGCTTAGCCGGGGAAAACTCCTACGAGCAGTACTTC; CDR3aa: CASSLAGENSYEQYF
d_gene: NA; abundance: NA; j_gene: TRBJ1-2; v_gene: TRBV10-2; CDR3nt: TGCGCCAGCAGTGAGACCTTTGAGGGGGATGGCTACACCTTC; CDR3aa: CASSETFEGDGYTF
d_gene: NA; abundance: NA; j_gene: TRBJ2-7; v_gene: TRBV6-1; CDR3nt: TGTGCCAGCAGTGATCTGGAGCGATCCTACGAGCAGTACTTC; CDR3aa: CASSDLERSYEQYF
d_gene: TRBD1; abundance: NA; j_gene: TRBJ2-3; v_gene: TRBV7-8; CDR3nt: TGTGCCAGCAGCCATGACAGGGGGGCAGATACGCAGTATTTT; CDR3aa: CASSHDRGADTQYF
d_gene: TRBD1; abundance: NA; j_gene: TRBJ1-3; v_gene: TRBV7-9; CDR3nt: TGTGCCAGCAGCTTAGCCGGGGGACAGTCCTCTGGAAACACCATATATTTT; CDR3aa: CASSLAGGQSSGNTIYF
d_gene: NA; abundance: once; j_gene: TRBJ1-3; v_gene: TRBV5-1; CDR3nt: TGCGCCAGCAGCTTGGCCGGGACAAGCTTCGGAAGGGGAAACACCATATATTTT; CDR3aa: CASSLAGTSFGRGNTIYF
d_gene: NA; abundance: NA; j_gene: TRBJ2-1; v_gene: TRBV10-3; CDR3nt: TGTGCCATCAGTAGCGGCACGGAAAACAATGAGCAGTTCTTC; CDR3aa: CAISSGTENNEQFF
d_gene: NA; abundance: NA; j_gene: TRBJ2-7; v_gene: TRBV6-1; CDR3nt: TGTGCCAGCAGTGGGAGGGGCCTTCCCTACGAGCAGTACTTC; CDR3aa: CASSGRGLPYEQYF
d_gene: NA; abundance: NA; j_gene: TRBJ1-1; v_gene: TRBV7-6; CDR3nt: TGTGCCAGCAGTTCCAGGGTTACTGAAGCTTTCTTT; CDR3aa: CASSSRVTEAFF
d_gene: NA; abundance: NA; j_gene: TRBJ2-1; v_gene: TRBV7-9; CDR3nt: TGTGCCAGCAGCTTATTTAATGATCGAGCCTTGTACAATGAGCAGTTCTTC; CDR3aa: CASSLFNDRALYNEQFF
d_gene: NA; abundance: NA; j_gene: TRBJ1-5; v_gene: TRBV28; CDR3nt: TGTGCCAGCAGTTTACAGGGATCAGTACAGCCCCAGCATTTT; CDR3aa: CASSLQGSVQPQHF
d_gene: NA; abundance: NA; j_gene: TRBJ2-5; v_gene: TRBV5-6; CDR3nt: TGTGCCAGCAGCTTGGTAGCACTAGGTCAAGAGACCCAGTACTTC; CDR3aa: CASSLVALGQETQYF
d_gene: TRBD1; abundance: NA; j_gene: TRBJ1-5; v_gene: TRBV2; CDR3nt: TGTGCCACCCAGGGACAGATGAATCAGCCCCAGCATTTT; CDR3aa: CATQGQMNQPQHF
d_gene: TRBD1; abundance: NA; j_gene: TRBJ2-2; v_gene: TRBV5-8; CDR3nt: TGTGCCAGCAGACGAACCGGGACAGGGAAAAGGGAGCTGTTTTTT; CDR3aa: CASRRTGTGKRELFF
d_gene: TRBD2; abundance: NA; j_gene: TRBJ2-2; v_gene: TRBV30; CDR3nt: TGTGCCTGGAGTACCTATAGCGGGAGGAACACCGGGGAGCTGTTTTTT; CDR3aa: CAWSTYSGRNTGELFF
d_gene: NA; abundance: NA; j_gene: TRBJ2-3; v_gene: TRBV5-1; CDR3nt: TGCGCCAGCAGCTTGCAGGGGTCCAGCACAGATACGCAGTATTTT; CDR3aa: CASSLQGSSTDTQYF
d_gene: TRBD2; abundance: NA; j_gene: TRBJ2-7; v_gene: TRBV9; CDR3nt: TGTGCCAGCAGCGCGGGACTAGCGATTACCTACGAGCAGTACTTC; CDR3aa: CASSAGLAITYEQYF
d_gene: TRBD1; abundance: NA; j_gene: TRBJ1-2; v_gene: TRBV2; CDR3nt: TGTGCCAGCGGGACAGACTATGGCTACACCTTC; CDR3aa: CASGTDYGYTF
d_gene: NA; abundance: NA; j_gene: TRBJ2-5; v_gene: TRBV30; CDR3nt: TGTGCCTGGGAGCGTGGACGGGATAGGGAGACCCAGTACTTC; CDR3aa: CAWERGRDRETQYF
d_gene: NA; abundance: NA; j_gene: TRBJ2-6; v_gene: TRBV9; CDR3nt: TGTGCCAGCAGCCCCGACTCGGGTATCCAACGACTAGGGGCCAACGTCCTGACTTTC; CDR3aa: CASSPDSGIQRLGANVLTF
d_gene: NA; abundance: NA; j_gene: TRBJ2-5; v_gene: TRBV6-6; CDR3nt: TGTGCCAGCAGTTACCAGGAGACCCAGTACTTC; CDR3aa: CASSYQETQYF
d_gene: NA; abundance: NA; j_gene: TRBJ2-3; v_gene: TRBV5-4; CDR3nt: TGTGCCAGCAGCCCGGACTCTTACACAGATACGCAGTATTTT; CDR3aa: CASSPDSYTDTQYF
d_gene: TRBD2; abundance: NA; j_gene: TRBJ2-1; v_gene: TRBV2; CDR3nt: TGTGCCAGAGAGGGACTAGTGTACAATGAGCAGTTCTTC; CDR3aa: CAREGLVYNEQFF
d_gene: NA; abundance: NA; j_gene: TRBJ1-5; v_gene: TRBV25-1; CDR3nt: TGTGCCAGCCTCGGGAGTCAGCCCCAGCATTTT; CDR3aa: CASLGSQPQHF
d_gene: TRBD1; abundance: NA; j_gene: TRBJ2-5; v_gene: TRBV7-2; CDR3nt: TGTGCCAGCAGCTTATGGGGACAGGGGCAAGAGACCCAGTACTTC; CDR3aa: CASSLWGQGQETQYF
d_gene: NA; abundance: NA; j_gene: TRBJ2-2; v_gene: TRBV19; CDR3nt: TGTGCCAGTAGTTTCCGCGGGGCGAACACCGGGGAGCTGTTTTTT; CDR3aa: CASSFRGANTGELFF
d_gene: NA; abundance: NA; j_gene: TRBJ2-7; v_gene: TRBV10-3; CDR3nt: TGTGCCATCAGTGAACTTGGCGGCGAGCAGTACTTC; CDR3aa: CAISELGGEQYF
d_gene: NA; abundance: NA; j_gene: TRBJ1-1; v_gene: TRBV7-8; CDR3nt: TGTGCCAGCAGCTTATGGACAGCATCAGGGTCTGAAGCTTTCTTT; CDR3aa: CASSLWTASGSEAFF
d_gene: NA; abundance: NA; j_gene: TRBJ2-7; v_gene: TRBV7-9; CDR3nt: TGTGCCAGCAGCATATTATCCTACGAGCAGTACTTC; CDR3aa: CASSILSYEQYF
d_gene: TRBD1; abundance: once; j_gene: TRBJ1-3; v_gene: TRBV10-3; CDR3nt: TGTGCCATCAGCTGGACAGGGGGAGACACCATATATTTT; CDR3aa: CAISWTGGDTIYF
d_gene: TRBD1; abundance: NA; j_gene: TRBJ2-2; v_gene: TRBV30; CDR3nt: TGTGCCTGGAGGTCTTGGACAGGGGACTTTCGGCCGAACACCGGGGAGCTGTTTTTT; CDR3aa: CAWRSWTGDFRPNTGELFF
d_gene: TRBD1; abundance: NA; j_gene: TRBJ2-7; v_gene: TRBV19; CDR3nt: TGTGCCACCTCAGGACAGGGGCTGACCTACGAGCAGTACTTC; CDR3aa: CATSGQGLTYEQYF
d_gene: NA; abundance: NA; j_gene: TRBJ2-3; v_gene: TRBV11-2; CDR3nt: TGTGCCAGCAGCTTATCGAGGGGGACAGATACGCAGTATTTT; CDR3aa: CASSLSRGTDTQYF